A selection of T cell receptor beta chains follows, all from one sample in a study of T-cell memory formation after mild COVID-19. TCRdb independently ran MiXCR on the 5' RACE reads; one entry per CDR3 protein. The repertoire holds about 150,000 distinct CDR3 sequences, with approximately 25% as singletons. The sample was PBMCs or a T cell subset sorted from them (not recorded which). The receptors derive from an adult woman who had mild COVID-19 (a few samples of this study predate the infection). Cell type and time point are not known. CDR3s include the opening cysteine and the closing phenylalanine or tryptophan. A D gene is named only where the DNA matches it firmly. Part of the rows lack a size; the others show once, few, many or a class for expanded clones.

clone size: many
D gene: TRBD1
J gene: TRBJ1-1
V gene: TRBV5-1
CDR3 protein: CASSLGQYTEAFF
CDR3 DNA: TGCGCCAGCAGCCTGGGACAGTACACTGAAGCTTTCTTT

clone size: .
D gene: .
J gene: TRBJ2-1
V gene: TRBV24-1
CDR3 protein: CATSESQNEQFF
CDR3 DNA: TGTGCCACCAGTGAATCCCAGAATGAGCAGTTCTTC

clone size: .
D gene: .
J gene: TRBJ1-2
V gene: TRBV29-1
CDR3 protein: CSVEEPQSGRYGYTF
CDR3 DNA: TGCAGCGTTGAAGAGCCCCAGTCAGGGCGTTATGGCTACACCTTC

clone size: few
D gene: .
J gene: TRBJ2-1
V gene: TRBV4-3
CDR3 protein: CASSPSSYNEQFF
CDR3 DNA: TGCGCCAGCAGCCCGAGCTCCTACAATGAGCAGTTCTTC

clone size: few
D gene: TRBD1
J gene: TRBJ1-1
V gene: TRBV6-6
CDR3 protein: CASTTGQGNTEAFF
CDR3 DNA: TGTGCCAGCACCACCGGACAGGGGAACACTGAAGCTTTCTTT

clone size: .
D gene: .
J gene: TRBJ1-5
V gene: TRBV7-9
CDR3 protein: CASSLGAGDQPQHF
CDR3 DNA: TGTGCCAGCAGCTTAGGAGCAGGGGATCAGCCCCAGCATTTT

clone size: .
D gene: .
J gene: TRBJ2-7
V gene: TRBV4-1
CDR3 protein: CASSQEGQSYEQYF
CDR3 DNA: TGCGCCAGCAGCCAAGAAGGGCAGTCCTACGAGCAGTACTTC

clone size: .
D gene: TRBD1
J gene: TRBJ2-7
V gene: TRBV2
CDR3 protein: CASSEVGQAIRWEQYF
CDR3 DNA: TGTGCCAGCAGTGAAGTGGGACAGGCGATCCGCTGGGAGCAGTACTTC

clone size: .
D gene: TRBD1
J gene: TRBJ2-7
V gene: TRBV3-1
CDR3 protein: CASRPGQGAYEQYF
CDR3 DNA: TGTGCCAGCAGGCCGGGACAGGGGGCCTACGAGCAGTACTTC

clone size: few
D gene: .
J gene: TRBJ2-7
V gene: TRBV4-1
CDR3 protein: CASSHGVGVAGDEQYF
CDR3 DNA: TGCGCCAGCAGCCACGGGGTGGGGGTGGCCGGGGACGAGCAGTACTTC

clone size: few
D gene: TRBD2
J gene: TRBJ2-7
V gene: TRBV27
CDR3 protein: CASRASGDYEQYF
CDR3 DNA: TGTGCCAGCCGAGCGAGCGGGGACTACGAGCAGTACTTC